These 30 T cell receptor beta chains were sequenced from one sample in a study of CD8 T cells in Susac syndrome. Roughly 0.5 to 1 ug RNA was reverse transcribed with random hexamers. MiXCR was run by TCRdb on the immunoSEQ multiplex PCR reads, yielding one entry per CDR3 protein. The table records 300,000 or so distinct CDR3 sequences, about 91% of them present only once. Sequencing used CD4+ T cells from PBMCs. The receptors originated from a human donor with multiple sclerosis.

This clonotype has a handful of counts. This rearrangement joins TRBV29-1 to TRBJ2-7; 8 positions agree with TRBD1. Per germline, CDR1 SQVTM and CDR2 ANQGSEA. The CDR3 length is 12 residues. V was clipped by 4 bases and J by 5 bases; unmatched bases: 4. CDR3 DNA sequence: TGCAGCGTTGTAGACAGGGGCCACGAGCAGTACTTC. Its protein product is CSVVDRGHEQYF.

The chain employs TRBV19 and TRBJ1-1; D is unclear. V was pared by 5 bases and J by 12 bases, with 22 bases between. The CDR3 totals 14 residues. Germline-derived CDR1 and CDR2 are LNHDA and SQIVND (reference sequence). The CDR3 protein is CASSVKTDGRLPFF. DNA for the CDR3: TGTGCCAGTAGTGTGAAAACTGATGGCAGACTACCTTTCTTT.

DNA of the CDR3: TGTGCCAGCAGCCCGGGGGTGGGTAGCGGCACAGATACGCAGTATTTT. It translates to CASSPGVGSGTDTQYF. This chain links TRBV7-8 with TRBJ2-3; D is possibly TRBD2 (6 bases). Trimming removed 5 bases from V and 1 base from J, with 16 bases in between. The germline gives CDR1 SGHVS, CDR2 FQNEAQ. This CDR3 region has 16 residues.

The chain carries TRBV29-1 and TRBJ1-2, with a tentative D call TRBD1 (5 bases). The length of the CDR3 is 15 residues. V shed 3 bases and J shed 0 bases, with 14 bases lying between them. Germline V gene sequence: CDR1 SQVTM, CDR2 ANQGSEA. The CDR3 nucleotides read TGCAGCGTTGAGTCGAGGGACCGAGCTAACTATGGCTACACCTTC. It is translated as CSVESRDRANYGYTF. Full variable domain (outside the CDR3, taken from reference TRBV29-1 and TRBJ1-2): SAVISQKPSRDICQRGTSLTIQCQVDSQVTMMFWYRQQPGQSLTLIATANQGSEATYESGFVIDKFPISRPNLTFSTLTVSNMSPEDSSIYLCSVESRDRANYGYTFGSGTRLTVV.

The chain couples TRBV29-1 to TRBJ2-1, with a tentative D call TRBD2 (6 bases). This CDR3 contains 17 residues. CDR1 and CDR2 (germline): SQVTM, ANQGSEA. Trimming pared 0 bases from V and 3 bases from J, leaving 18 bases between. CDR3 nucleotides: TGCAGCGTTGAAGAAGGGTGGCGGCAGGGAGGCTACAATGAGCAGTTCTTC. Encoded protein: CSVEEGWRQGGYNEQFF.

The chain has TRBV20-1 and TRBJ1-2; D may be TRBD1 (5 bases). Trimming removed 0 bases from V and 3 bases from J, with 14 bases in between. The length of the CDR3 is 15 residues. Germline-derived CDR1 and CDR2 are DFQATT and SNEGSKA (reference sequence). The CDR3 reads CSARDLGQGYYGYTF. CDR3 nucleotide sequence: TGCAGTGCTAGAGATTTGGGGCAAGGGTACTATGGCTACACCTTC.

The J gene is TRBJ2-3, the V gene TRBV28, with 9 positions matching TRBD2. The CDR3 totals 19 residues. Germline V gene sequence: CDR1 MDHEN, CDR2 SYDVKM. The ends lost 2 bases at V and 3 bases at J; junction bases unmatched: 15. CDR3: CASSLLGGGAGGGTDTQYF. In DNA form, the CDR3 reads TGTGCCAGCAGTTTACTGGGCGGGGGGGCCGGAGGTGGGACAGATACGCAGTATTTT.

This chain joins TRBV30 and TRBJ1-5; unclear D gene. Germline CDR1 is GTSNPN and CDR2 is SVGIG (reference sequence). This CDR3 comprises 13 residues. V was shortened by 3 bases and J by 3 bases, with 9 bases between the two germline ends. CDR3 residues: CAWRGSPNQPQHF. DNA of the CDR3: TGTGCCTGGAGAGGCAGCCCCAATCAGCCCCAGCATTTT.

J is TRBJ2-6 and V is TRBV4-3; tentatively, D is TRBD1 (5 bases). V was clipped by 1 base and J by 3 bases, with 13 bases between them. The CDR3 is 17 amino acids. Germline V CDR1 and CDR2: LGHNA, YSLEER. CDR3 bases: TGCGCCAGCAGCCAAGTTAGGGGTTTTGATGGGGCCAACGTCCTGACTTTC. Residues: CASSQVRGFDGANVLTF.

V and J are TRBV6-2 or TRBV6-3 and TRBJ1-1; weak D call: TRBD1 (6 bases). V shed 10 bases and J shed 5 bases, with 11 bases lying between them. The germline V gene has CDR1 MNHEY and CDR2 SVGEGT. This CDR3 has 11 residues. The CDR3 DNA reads TGTGCCACCAGAAGGGGGACTGAAGCTTTCTTT. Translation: CATRRGTEAFF.

This chain's CDR3 is CASSSGALAGQETQYF. For the CDR3, the DNA is TGTGCCAGCAGCTCAGGGGCACTAGCGGGGCAAGAGACCCAGTACTTC. The V and J genes are TRBV7-2 and TRBJ2-5, with TRBD2 matching over 10 bases. The CDR3 extends over 16 amino acids. Germline CDR1 reads SGHTA; CDR2 reads FQGNSA. Germline trimming cut 4 bases from V and 2 bases from J; bases unmatched to any gene: 7.

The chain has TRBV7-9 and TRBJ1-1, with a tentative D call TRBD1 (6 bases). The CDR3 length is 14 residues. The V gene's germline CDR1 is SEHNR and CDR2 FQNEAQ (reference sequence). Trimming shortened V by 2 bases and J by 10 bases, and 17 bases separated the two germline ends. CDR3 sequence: CASSLWGPGDPAFF. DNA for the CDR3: TGTGCCAGCAGCTTATGGGGGCCAGGGGACCCAGCTTTCTTT.

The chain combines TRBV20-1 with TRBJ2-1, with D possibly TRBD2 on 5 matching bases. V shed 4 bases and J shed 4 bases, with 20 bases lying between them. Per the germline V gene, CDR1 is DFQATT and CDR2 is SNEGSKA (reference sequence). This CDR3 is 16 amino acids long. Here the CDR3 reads CSAIDVEQPGYNEQFF. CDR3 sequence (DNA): TGCAGTGCTATTGACGTCGAACAACCGGGGTACAATGAGCAGTTCTTC.

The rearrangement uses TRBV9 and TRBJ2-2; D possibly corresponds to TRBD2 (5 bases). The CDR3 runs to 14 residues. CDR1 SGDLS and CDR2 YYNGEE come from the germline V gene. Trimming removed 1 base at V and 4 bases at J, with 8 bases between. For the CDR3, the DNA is TGTGCCAGCAGCGTAAGAGGGCCCACCGGGGAGCTGTTTTTT. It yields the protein CASSVRGPTGELFF.

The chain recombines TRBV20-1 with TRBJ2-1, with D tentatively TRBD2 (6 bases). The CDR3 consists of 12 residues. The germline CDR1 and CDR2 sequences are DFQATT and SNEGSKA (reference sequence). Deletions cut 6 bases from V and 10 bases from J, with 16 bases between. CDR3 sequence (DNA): TGCAGTGCCCTCCCCATAGCGGACGAGCAGTTCTTC. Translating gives CSALPIADEQFF.

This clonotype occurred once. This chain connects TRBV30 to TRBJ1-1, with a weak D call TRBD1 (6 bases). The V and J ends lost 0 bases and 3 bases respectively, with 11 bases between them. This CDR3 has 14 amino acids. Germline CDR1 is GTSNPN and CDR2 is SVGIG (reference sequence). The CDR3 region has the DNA TGTGCCTGGAGTGTCACAGGGTCGGACACTGAAGCTTTCTTT. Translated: CAWSVTGSDTEAFF.

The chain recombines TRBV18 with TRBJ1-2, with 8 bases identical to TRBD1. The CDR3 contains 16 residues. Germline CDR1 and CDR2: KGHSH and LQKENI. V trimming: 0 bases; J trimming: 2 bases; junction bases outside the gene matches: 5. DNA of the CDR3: TGTGCCAGCTCACCACCGGGGCCAGGGGGCAACTATGGCTACACCTTC. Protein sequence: CASSPPGPGGNYGYTF.

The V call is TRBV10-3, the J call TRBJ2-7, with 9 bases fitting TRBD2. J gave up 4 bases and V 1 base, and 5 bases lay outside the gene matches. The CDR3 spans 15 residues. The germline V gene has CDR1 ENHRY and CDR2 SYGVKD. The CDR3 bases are TGTGCCATCAGTGAGTTTGCGGGAGGGCCTTACGAGCAGTACTTC. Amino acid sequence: CAISEFAGGPYEQYF.

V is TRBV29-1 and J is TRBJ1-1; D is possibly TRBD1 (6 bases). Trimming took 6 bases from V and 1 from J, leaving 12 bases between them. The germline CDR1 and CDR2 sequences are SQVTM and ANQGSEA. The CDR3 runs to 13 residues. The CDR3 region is CSVIQDRNTEAFF. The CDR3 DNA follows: TGCAGCGTCATACAGGACAGGAACACTGAAGCTTTCTTT.

CDR3 bases: TGTGCCAGCAGCCAATCTAGACAGCCGTGGGGCTACACCTTC. Translation: CASSQSRQPWGYTF. This sequence joins TRBV14 and TRBJ1-2, with D perhaps matching TRBD1 (5 bases). Trimming stripped 2 bases from V and 8 bases from J, with 15 bases between. The V gene's germline CDR1 is SGHDN and CDR2 FVKESK. This CDR3 region has 14 residues. Full variable domain (outside the CDR3, taken from reference TRBV14 and TRBJ1-2): EAGVTQFPSHSVIEKGQTVTLRCDPISGHDNLYWYRRVMGKEIKFLLHFVKESKQDESGMPNNRFLAERTGGTYSTLKVQPAELEDSGVYFCASSQSRQPWGYTFGSGTRLTVV.

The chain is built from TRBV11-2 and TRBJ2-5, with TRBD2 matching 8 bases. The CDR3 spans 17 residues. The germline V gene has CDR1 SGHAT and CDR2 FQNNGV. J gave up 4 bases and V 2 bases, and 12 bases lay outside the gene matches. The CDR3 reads CASSLRPEGLVRETQYF. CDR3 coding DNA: TGTGCCAGCAGCTTAAGACCGGAGGGACTAGTGCGAGAGACCCAGTACTTC.

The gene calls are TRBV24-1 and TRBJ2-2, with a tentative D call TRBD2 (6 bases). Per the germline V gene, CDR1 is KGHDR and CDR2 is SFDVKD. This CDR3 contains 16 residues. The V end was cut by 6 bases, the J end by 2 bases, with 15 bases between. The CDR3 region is CATSLQGTSNTGELFF. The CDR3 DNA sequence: TGTGCCACCAGTCTTCAAGGGACTTCAAACACCGGGGAGCTGTTTTTT.

The CDR3 loop is CATSRGRAGYSNQPQHF. CDR3 sequence (DNA): TGTGCCACCAGCAGAGGCAGGGCGGGGTATAGCAATCAGCCCCAGCATTTT. The chain links TRBV15 to TRBJ1-5; D might be TRBD1 (5 bases). From germline, CDR1 is LNHNV and CDR2 YYDKDF (reference sequence). Trimming took off 1 base at V and 0 bases at J, with 13 bases between the two ends. CDR3 size: 17 residues.

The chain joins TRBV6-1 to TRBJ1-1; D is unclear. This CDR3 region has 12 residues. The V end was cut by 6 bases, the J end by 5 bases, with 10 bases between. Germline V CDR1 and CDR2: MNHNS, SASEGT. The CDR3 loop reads CASSDMWTEAFF. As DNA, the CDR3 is TGTGCCAGCAGCGACATGTGGACTGAAGCTTTCTTT.

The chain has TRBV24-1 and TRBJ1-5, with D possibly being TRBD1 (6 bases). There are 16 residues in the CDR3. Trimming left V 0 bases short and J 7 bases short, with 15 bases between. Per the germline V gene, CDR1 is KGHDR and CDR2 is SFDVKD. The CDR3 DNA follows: TGTGCCACCAGTGATTTGTGGCAGGGGTTCAGCCAGCCCCAGCATTTT. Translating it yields CATSDLWQGFSQPQHF.

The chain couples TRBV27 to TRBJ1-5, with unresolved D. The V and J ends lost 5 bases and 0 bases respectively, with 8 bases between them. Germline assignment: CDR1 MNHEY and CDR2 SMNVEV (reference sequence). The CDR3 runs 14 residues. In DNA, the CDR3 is TGTGCCAGCAGTAGGTTCAATAGCAATCAGCCCCAGCATTTT. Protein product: CASSRFNSNQPQHF.

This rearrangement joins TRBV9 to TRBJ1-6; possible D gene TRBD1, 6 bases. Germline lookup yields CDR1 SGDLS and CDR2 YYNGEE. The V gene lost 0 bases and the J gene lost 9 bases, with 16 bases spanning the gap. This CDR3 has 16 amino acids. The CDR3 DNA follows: TGTGCCAGCAGCGTAGAACTGCCGGGGGCAGGTTCACCCCTCCACTTT. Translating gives CASSVELPGAGSPLHF.

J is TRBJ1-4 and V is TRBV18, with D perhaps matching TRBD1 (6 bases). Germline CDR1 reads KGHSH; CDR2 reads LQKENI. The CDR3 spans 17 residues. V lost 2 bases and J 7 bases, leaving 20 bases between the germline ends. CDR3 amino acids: CASSPEAGAFRGEKLFF. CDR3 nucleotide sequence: TGTGCCAGCTCACCAGAGGCAGGGGCCTTCAGAGGTGAAAAACTGTTTTTT.

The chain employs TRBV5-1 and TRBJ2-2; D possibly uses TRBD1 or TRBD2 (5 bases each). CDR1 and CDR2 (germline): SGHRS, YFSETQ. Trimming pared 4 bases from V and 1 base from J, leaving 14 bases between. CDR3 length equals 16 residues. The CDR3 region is CASSVLEGRNTGELFF. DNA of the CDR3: TGCGCCAGCAGCGTCCTCGAGGGGCGGAACACCGGGGAGCTGTTTTTT.

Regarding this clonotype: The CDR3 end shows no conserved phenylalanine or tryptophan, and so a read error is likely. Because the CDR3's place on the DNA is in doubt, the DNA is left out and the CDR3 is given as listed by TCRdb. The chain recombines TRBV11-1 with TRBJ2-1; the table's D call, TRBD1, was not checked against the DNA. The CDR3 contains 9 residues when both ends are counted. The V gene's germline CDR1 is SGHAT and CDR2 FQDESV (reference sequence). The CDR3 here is CASSLGRGI.